The clone carrying this T cell receptor (beta chain) has more than one count but fewer than ten. Its antigen is still unknown. Any gene name here is a mouse gene name. The observed sequence ends 4 residues before the CDR3 terminus, with the missing tail filled in from the germline J gene. Extracted RNA was reverse transcribed, and the resulting cDNA served as sequencing template. Clones were read by immunoSEQ multiplex PCR, and TCRdb kept only the in-frame ones, dropping some. The specimen has about 270,000 clones, none found just once. This specimen belongs to a study of CD8+ T cells in alopecia areata. About the research overall: Donors of skin were C3H/HeJ mice aged about 6-12 months with spontaneous alopecia, and recipients were approximately 6-11-week-old female C3H/HeJ mice.

Notes on the study in general: Affected lesional scalp, above all in alopecia totalis/universalis, was more clonal than normal scalp. Sharing of TCRs across patients appeared less clear than in mice, possibly for HLA-related reasons. Scalp data also include sequences from resident alphabeta T cells of normal skin.

Using CD4, CD8alpha, NKG2D, NKG2ACE and other markers, pooled cutaneous lymph node cells were sorted. The CDR3 loop spans 15 amino acids. With V trimmed by 3 bases and J by 0 bases, 3 bases remained unmatched. Per germline, CDR1 NNHDY and CDR2 SYVADS. The sequencing input was CD4+ T cells sorted from a lymph node. The V and J genes are TRBV13-3 and TRBJ2-3; 8 bases align to TRBD1. The clonotype comes from a C3H/HeJ mouse with alopecia areata. This strain's MHC haplotype is H2-k. CDR3: CASSVQGASAETLYF. The covered CDR3 bases are TGTGCCAGCAGTGTTCAGGGGGCTAGTGCAGAA.